This T cell receptor (beta chain) is from a study of tumor-infiltrating lymphocytes in primary liver carcinoma. Study summary: Spanning 30 to 69 years of age, the patients were men and women. Whole-study findings and limits: Blood fell significantly below tumors in its top-250-clone fraction (p = 0.039). A small share of top clones, only about 8-25%, was found in all five tumor regions. Compared with tumor region pairs, tumor-adjacent and tumor-blood pairs overlapped less.

Unsorted bulk tissue of roughly 19-30 mg yielded co-extracted RNA and DNA. Priming with a constant-region primer yielded TCR beta cDNA from about 500 ng total RNA. Nested multiplex PCR, run for three rounds with slightly modified ARM-PCR, yielded TCR beta libraries. Forward primers for TRBV1-TRBV30 and a C-beta reverse primer served the first two PCR rounds, at 10 cycles each. Using its own MiXCR run on the multiplex PCR reads, TCRdb lists one record per CDR3 protein. The sample has approximately 64,000 distinct CDR3 sequences, about two thirds seen once. The CDR3 has 13 residues. Germline CDR1 is SQVTM and CDR2 is ANQGSEA. Trimming at V came to 7 bases and at J to 0 bases, leaving 2 bases not matched to a gene. This clonotype was recorded at least ten times. Its specificity is unknown.

The clonotype comes from a man aged 35 to 55 with primary liver carcinoma and hepatitis B virus infection. The sequenced sample was liver tumor tissue from sampling region 4. Subset here: tumor region T4, right-lateral pole. The rearrangement uses TRBV29-1 and TRBJ2-7; 11 nucleotides match TRBD1. The CDR3 DNA is TGCAGCGCGGGACAGGGGGTCTCCTACGAGCAGTACTTC. The encoded protein is CSAGQGVSYEQYF.